The T cell receptor beta chain under discussion was sequenced for a study of cytomegalovirus exposure and HLA in healthy donors. For the study at large: Researchers found that approximately 80% of over 350 genotyped donors fell within the Caucasian-associated ancestry cluster. Findings and limits, study-wide: As a later analysis showed, a missense DCLRE1C variant was linked to trimming of TCR beta V- and J-genes. Per a later analysis, under 20,000 TCR beta sequences showed association with HLA alleles at 0.05 false discovery rate. No immune exposure information besides CMV serostatus was available.

With 60 Vbeta and 13 Jbeta primers, the PCR was carried out. Measured with immunoSEQ multiplex PCR; TCRdb has only the in-frame clones, and not every one. The table has roughly 150,000 clones, about 76% seen once. Concerning this clone: Its antigen is unknown.

The sequence derives from a woman younger than 35 in good health and CMV-seropositive. Material: PBMCs.

The CDR3 DNA reads TGTGCCAGTAGTATGGACTTGGACAGGGAGGTCAATCAGCCCCAGCATTTT. Amino acid sequence: CASSMDLDREVNQPQHF. The V call is TRBV19, the J call TRBJ1-5; 8 bases fit TRBD1. Germline V gene sequence: CDR1 LNHDA, CDR2 SQIVND (reference sequence). The CDR3 totals 17 residues. The V gene end was trimmed by 3 bases and the J gene end by 3 bases; junction bases not matched to a gene: 10.